This TCR beta chain was documented in a study of response to subunit inactivated influenza vaccine. As to this clonotype: Its specificity is not known.

The CDR3 consists of 15 residues. Germline V gives CDR1 DFQATT, CDR2 SNEGSKA (reference sequence). V lost 3 bases and J 1 base, leaving 13 bases between the germline ends. Study results and limitations: New T cells are recruited in small numbers by each seasonal influenza vaccination, according to the authors' suggestion.

TCRdb reprocessed the RT-PCR reads with MiXCR, giving one entry per CDR3 protein. The data show roughly 760,000 distinct CDR3 sequences, 21% seen once. The receptor comes from a man in his forties or fifties who received an inactivated influenza vaccine. This chain uses TRBV20-1 with TRBJ1-5, with a weak D call TRBD1 (5 bases). The source material was PBMCs from blood, sampled around 5 days after vaccination. The CDR3 nucleotides read TGCAGTGCTAGTGCGGGGGGTAAGAGCAATCAGCCCCAGCATTTT. It specifies CSASAGGKSNQPQHF.